What follows are 26 T cell receptor beta chains derived from one specimen sequenced in a study of PD-L1 blockade in urothelial cancer (dated 2017 in TCRdb). The sample's time point, from its label and the paper: peripheral blood 6 weeks after treatment start. Libraries came from the immunoSEQ multiplex PCR assay. Entries here come from immuneACCESS through TCRdb and include only in-frame sequences with V and J called. Some clones fail to appear in such tables; in the studies checked, an unresolved V gene covers under half of the shortfall, and the cause of the remainder is unknown. In all, the sample holds about 130,000 clones, and about 84% of those were seen once. Roughly 2.3% of the sample goes to the ten largest clones. Sequences were derived from PBMCs, sampled around atezolizumab (anti-PD-L1) treatment. The source of these receptors is a man between 45 and 60 years old with urothelial cancer.

V usage is TRBV11-2 and J usage is TRBJ2-4, with 15 bases aligning to TRBD2. CDR3 length: 16 amino acids. Trimming removed 5 bases from V and 9 bases from J; junction bases left unmatched: 8. The germline V gene has CDR1 SGHAT and CDR2 FQNNGV. CDR3 protein: CASSARTSGRVGIQYF. The CDR3 nucleotides read TGTGCCAGCAGCGCCCGGACTAGCGGGAGGGTAGGCATTCAGTACTTC.

This clone was counted a few times. V is TRBV2 and J is TRBJ1-5, with D hard to call. This CDR3 is 13 amino acids long. Germline-derived CDR1 and CDR2 are SNHLY and FYNNEI. Trimming shortened V by 6 bases and J by 0 bases, and 6 bases separated the two germline ends. The CDR3 DNA follows: TGTGCCAGCAGACTAGTTAGCAATCAGCCCCAGCATTTT. Protein: CASRLVSNQPQHF.

A remark on this clone: Germline is not matched at one junction end, which may reflect a read error. The J gene is TRBJ2-5, the V gene TRBV7-9; 8 nucleotides line up with TRBD2. CDR1 SEHNR and CDR2 FQNEAQ come from the germline V gene (reference sequence). This CDR3 has 15 residues. The CDR3 DNA reads TGTGCCAGCAGCTTAGCGGCGGGAGGTGGTGAGACCCGGTACTTC. Residues: CASSLAAGGGETRYF.

The chain has TRBV2 and TRBJ2-2, with D possibly TRBD2 on 5 matching bases. The CDR3 is 12 amino acids. Trimming shortened V by 7 bases and J by 5 bases, and 8 bases separated the two germline ends. The germline gives CDR1 SNHLY, CDR2 FYNNEI. CDR3 loop: CASNRRTGELFF. Written as DNA, the CDR3 is TGTGCCAGCAATAGGAGGACCGGGGAGCTGTTTTTT.

The rearrangement links TRBV25-1 to TRBJ2-5; no clear D gene. Per germline, CDR1 MGHDK and CDR2 SYGVNS. The CDR3 consists of 14 residues. Trimming took off 0 bases at V and 4 bases at J, with 9 bases between the two ends. The CDR3, as DNA: TGTGCCAGCAGTGAATATAGATTAACAGAGACCCAGTACTTC. It yields the protein CASSEYRLTETQYF. Combining the CDR3 with reference TRBV25-1 and TRBJ2-5 gives the whole variable domain EADIYQTPRYLVIGTGKKITLECSQTMGHDKMYWYQQDPGMELHLIHYSYGVNSTEKGDLSSESTVSRIRTEHFPLTLESARPSHTSQYLCASSEYRLTETQYFGPGTRLLVL.

A few counts support this clone. The J gene is TRBJ2-7, the V gene TRBV27; TRBD2 matches 7 bases. Germline V lookup: CDR1 MNHEY, CDR2 SMNVEV (reference sequence). The CDR3 consists of 16 residues. The junction had 9 bases not matched to a gene; V was cut back by 3 bases and J by 1 base. The CDR3 sequence is CASSLGSGSPSYEQYF. The CDR3 nucleotides are TGTGCCAGCAGTTTGGGTAGCGGGTCTCCTTCCTACGAGCAGTACTTC.

The chain couples TRBV30 to TRBJ2-7, with 10 bases fitting TRBD1. Trimming took 3 bases from V and 9 from J; bases not matched to a gene: 8. CDR1 GTSNPN and CDR2 SVGIG come from the germline V gene (reference sequence). The CDR3 has 13 amino acids. CDR3 nucleotide sequence: TGTGCCTGGAGCGATGGACAGGGGGTTGTGCAGTACTTC. It encodes CAWSDGQGVVQYF. Full variable domain (missing parts from reference TRBV30 and TRBJ2-7): SQTIHQWPATLVQPVGSPLSLECTVEGTSNPNLYWYRQAAGRGLQLLFYSVGIGQISSEVPQNLSASRPQDRQFILSSKKLLLSDSGFYLCAWSDGQGVVQYFGPGTRLTVT.

The J gene is TRBJ2-6, the V gene TRBV4-2, with 9 nucleotides matching TRBD1. CDR1 LGHNA and CDR2 YNFKEQ come from the germline V gene. The V and J ends lost 3 bases and 4 bases, in that order; junction bases with no gene match: 13. The CDR3 spans 19 residues. CDR3 sequence: CASSQVNRGPRTGANVLTF. In DNA, the CDR3 is TGTGCCAGCAGCCAGGTTAACAGGGGGCCCCGCACAGGGGCCAACGTCCTGACTTTC.

The chain recombines TRBV11-3 with TRBJ2-5; 12 bases are shared with TRBD2. Germline values: CDR1 SGHNT, CDR2 YENEEA. This CDR3 region has 15 residues. The junction had 3 bases not matched to a gene; V was cut back by 5 bases and J by 2 bases. CDR3: CASSVGTSGQETQYF. DNA for the CDR3: TGTGCCAGCAGCGTTGGGACTAGCGGGCAAGAGACCCAGTACTTC.

This chain links TRBV5-1 with TRBJ2-1, with 10 bases matching TRBD1. Germline CDR1 is SGHRS and CDR2 is YFSETQ. The ends lost 2 bases at V and 9 bases at J; junction bases unmatched: 8. This CDR3 contains 15 residues. The CDR3 protein is CASSFTGQGVGEQFF. The DNA of the CDR3 is TGCGCCAGCAGCTTTACAGGACAGGGGGTCGGTGAGCAGTTCTTC.

CDR3 nucleotides: TGTGCCAGCAGTAATAAGGGGTCCAGCACTGAAGCTTTCTTT. Amino acid sequence: CASSNKGSSTEAFF. The genes are TRBV6-1 and TRBJ1-1; D may be TRBD1 (5 bases). There are 14 residues in the CDR3. V was cut by 5 bases and J by 4 bases, with 14 bases left in between. The germline CDR1 and CDR2 sequences are MNHNS and SASEGT.

This rearrangement joins TRBV18 to TRBJ2-1; no clear D. Germline V gene lookup returns CDR1 KGHSH and CDR2 LQKENI. CDR3 length: 13 amino acids. V was shortened by 1 base and J by 5 bases, with 6 bases between the two germline ends. The CDR3 region has the DNA TGTGCCAGCTCACCACTCCGGGACAATGAGCAGTTCTTC. It specifies CASSPLRDNEQFF.

Many counts were recorded for this clone. The gene calls are TRBV5-4 and TRBJ1-2; D is perhaps TRBD1 (5 bases). Germline values: CDR1 SGHNT, CDR2 YYREEE (reference sequence). The CDR3 extends over 16 amino acids. Trimming left V 3 bases short and J 9 bases short, with 24 bases between. This CDR3 reads CASSSQTDSHLGSYTF. CDR3 nucleotide sequence: TGTGCCAGCAGCTCACAAACCGACAGCCACCTTGGGAGCTACACCTTC.

This clone occurred once. V usage is TRBV27 and J usage is TRBJ1-1, with D unclear. There are 15 residues in the CDR3. V lost 3 bases to trimming and J lost 5 bases, with 16 bases between them. Germline CDR1 MNHEY, CDR2 SMNVEV (reference sequence). The CDR3 loop reads CASSLYARAGTEAFF. The CDR3 DNA reads TGTGCCAGCAGTTTGTATGCGAGGGCGGGGACTGAAGCTTTCTTT.

The rearrangement links TRBV7-2 to TRBJ2-1, with 9 bases that match TRBD2. Trimming cost V 5 bases and J 2 bases; bases outside gene matches: 10. Per germline, CDR1 SGHTA and CDR2 FQGNSA. This CDR3 is built from 17 residues. This chain's CDR3 is CASSPGGGGNAYNEQFF. In nucleotides, the CDR3 is TGTGCCAGCAGCCCGGGCGGGGGGGGCAATGCCTACAATGAGCAGTTCTTC.

V usage is TRBV19 and J usage is TRBJ2-5; the D gene is possibly TRBD1 (6 bases). The CDR3 is 14 residues long. V was trimmed by 1 base and J by 3 bases, leaving 9 bases between them. Germline V gives CDR1 LNHDA, CDR2 SQIVND (reference sequence). As DNA, the CDR3 is TGTGCCAGTAGTATAGGGACAGTTAAAGAGACCCAGTACTTC. Its translation: CASSIGTVKETQYF.

The V and J genes are TRBV7-8 and TRBJ2-3, with 11 bases identical to TRBD2. Germline V CDR1 and CDR2: SGHVS, FQNEAQ. The CDR3 contains 16 residues. V was clipped by 5 bases and J by 5 bases; unmatched bases: 9. This chain's CDR3 is CASSLRISGRGDTQYF. The DNA for the CDR3 is TGTGCCAGCAGCCTCCGAATTAGCGGGAGGGGAGATACGCAGTATTTT.

The chain carries TRBV5-1 and TRBJ2-3, with 13 nucleotides matching TRBD2. Germline V CDR1 and CDR2: SGHRS, YFSETQ. Trimming cost V 4 bases and J 5 bases; bases outside gene matches: 10. The CDR3 runs to 17 residues. For the CDR3, the DNA is TGCGCCAGCAGCCCGGAGGGACTAGCGGGATGGGAAGATACGCAGTATTTT. Its protein product is CASSPEGLAGWEDTQYF.

The CDR3 is CASSGLGTGELFF. The CDR3 nucleotides read TGTGCCAGCAGCGGACTTGGAACCGGGGAGCTGTTTTTT. The rearrangement links TRBV5-6 to TRBJ2-2; possibly TRBD2 for D (5 bases). The CDR3 is 13 amino acids. Trimming pared 4 bases from V and 5 bases from J, leaving 9 bases between. Germline lookup yields CDR1 SGHDT and CDR2 YYEEEE.

This clone was seen a handful of times. V is TRBV5-6 and J is TRBJ2-5; the match to TRBD2 covers 7 bases. After removal of 4 bases from V and 5 bases from J, the junction contained 8 bases not matched to a gene. CDR3 length: 14 amino acids. Germline assignment: CDR1 SGHDT and CDR2 YYEEEE. Written as DNA, the CDR3 is TGTGCCAGCAGCCGGGGACTACAGGCGGAGACCCAGTACTTC. Protein sequence: CASSRGLQAETQYF.

The chain carries TRBV7-9 and TRBJ2-4, with D possibly being TRBD1 (6 bases). Germline assignment: CDR1 SEHNR and CDR2 FQNEAQ (reference sequence). Trimming removed 3 bases from V and 0 bases from J, with 15 bases in between. This CDR3 comprises 17 residues. The CDR3, as DNA: TGTGCCAGCAGCTTTAACAGGGACGGGCTAGCCAAAAACATTCAGTACTTC. This gives the protein CASSFNRDGLAKNIQYF. The full variable domain, completed using reference TRBV7-9 and TRBJ2-4, is DTGVSQNPRHKITKRGQNVTFRCDPISEHNRLYWYRQTLGQGPEFLTYFQNEAQLEKSRLLSDRFSAERPKGSFSTLEIQRTEQGDSAMYLCASSFNRDGLAKNIQYFGAGTRLSVL.

This clone was observed a single time. V usage is TRBV7-8 and J usage is TRBJ2-1, with 11 bases that match TRBD2. V lost 4 bases and J lost 6; bases outside the gene matches: 5. Germline values: CDR1 SGHVS, CDR2 FQNEAQ. This CDR3 is built from 15 residues. The CDR3 region has the DNA TGTGCCAGCAGCTCTAGCGGGAGGAGGGCCAATGAGCAGTTCTTC. Encoded protein: CASSSSGRRANEQFF.

CDR3 DNA: TGTGCCAGCAGTGGCGGGAAGGTCTCTAGTGAAAAACTGTTTTTT. This translates into CASSGGKVSSEKLFF. The V gene is TRBV25-1, the J gene TRBJ1-4; D not certain. The CDR3 consists of 15 residues. V was trimmed by 4 bases and J by 7 bases, leaving 16 bases between them. Per germline, CDR1 MGHDK and CDR2 SYGVNS.

The chain employs TRBV5-1 and TRBJ1-2; 9 bases map to TRBD1. With V trimmed by 3 bases and J by 2 bases, 8 bases remained unmatched. CDR3 length: 16 residues. Looked up from germline, CDR1 is SGHRS and CDR2 is YFSETQ. In nucleotides, the CDR3 is TGCGCCAGCAGCTCCGGGACAGGGCTGGCCAACTATGGCTACACCTTC. It is translated as CASSSGTGLANYGYTF.

The chain employs TRBV4-2 and TRBJ2-1, with TRBD2 as a possible D gene (5 bases). Germline assignment: CDR1 LGHNA and CDR2 YNFKEQ. Trimming stripped 3 bases from V and 5 bases from J, with 20 bases between. The CDR3 is made up of 17 amino acids. This CDR3 reads CASSQMVIRTGNNEQFF. The CDR3 bases are TGTGCCAGCAGCCAGATGGTGATTCGGACTGGTAACAATGAGCAGTTCTTC.

This sequence joins TRBV10-3 and TRBJ2-1, with TRBD2 matching 9 bases. CDR1 is ENHRY, CDR2 SYGVKD, per germline. CDR3 size: 15 residues. The junction had 10 bases not matched to a gene; V was cut back by 6 bases and J by 7 bases. Here the CDR3 reads CAISDKTSGRNEQFF. In nucleotides, the CDR3 is TGTGCCATCAGCGACAAGACTAGCGGCCGAAATGAGCAGTTCTTC.